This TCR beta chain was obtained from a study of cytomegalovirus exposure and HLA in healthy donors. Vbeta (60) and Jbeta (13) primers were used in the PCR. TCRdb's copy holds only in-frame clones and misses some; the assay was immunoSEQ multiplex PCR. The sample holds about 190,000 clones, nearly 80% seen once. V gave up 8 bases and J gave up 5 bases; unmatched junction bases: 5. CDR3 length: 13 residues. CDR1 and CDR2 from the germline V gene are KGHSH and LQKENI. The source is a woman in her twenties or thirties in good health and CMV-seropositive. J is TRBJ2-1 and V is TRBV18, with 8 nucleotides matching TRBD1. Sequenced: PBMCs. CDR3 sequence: CASRGQGNNEQFF. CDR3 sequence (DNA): TGTGCCAGCCGAGGACAGGGAAACAATGAGCAGTTCTTC.